This note documents a single TCR beta chain sequence. Its antigen is still unknown. The protocol was immunoSEQ multiplex PCR, while the TCRdb copy is restricted to in-frame clones and leaves out a portion. The sample lists thousands of clones, around 74% occurring once. The entry originates in a study of tumor-infiltrating lymphocytes in localized non-small cell lung cancer. Whole-study results and caveats: T-cell fraction did not differ between immunotypes IM1 and IM2. Not all patients were TCR sequenced, owing to tissue quantity. Different pieces of the same tissue were used for each assay.

In germline, CDR1 is SGDLS, CDR2 YYNGEE. The CDR3 contains 15 residues. Between the trimmed V and J ends, which lost 0 bases and 4 bases, there was a span of 11 bases. The receptor's source is a human donor with non-small cell lung cancer. The rearrangement uses TRBV9 and TRBJ2-1; D possibly uses TRBD1 or TRBD2 (5 bases each). Sequencing input: uninvolved lung tissue not adjacent to the tumor. The CDR3 region is CASSVGGEVYNEQFF. The CDR3 DNA follows: TGTGCCAGCAGCGTAGGAGGGGAAGTATACAATGAGCAGTTCTTC.